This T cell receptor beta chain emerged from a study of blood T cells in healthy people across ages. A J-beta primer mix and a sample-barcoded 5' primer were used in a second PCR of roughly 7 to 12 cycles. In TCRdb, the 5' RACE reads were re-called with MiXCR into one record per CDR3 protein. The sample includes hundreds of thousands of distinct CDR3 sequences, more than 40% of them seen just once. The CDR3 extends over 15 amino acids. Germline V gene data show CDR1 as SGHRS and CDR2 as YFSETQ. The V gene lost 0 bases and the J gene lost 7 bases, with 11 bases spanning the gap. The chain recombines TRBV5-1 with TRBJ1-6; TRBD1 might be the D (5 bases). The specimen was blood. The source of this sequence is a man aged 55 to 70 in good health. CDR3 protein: CASSLDGAPNSPLHF. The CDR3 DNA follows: TGCGCCAGCAGCTTGGACGGGGCCCCGAATTCACCCCTCCACTTT.